The clone carrying this T cell receptor (beta chain) was observed at least ten times. In TCRdb, the 5' RACE reads were re-called with MiXCR into one record per CDR3 protein. The sample lists 450,000 to 650,000 distinct CDR3 sequences, less than 25% occurring once. This specimen comes from a study of T-cell memory formation after mild COVID-19. This clonotype was obtained from an adult woman who had mild COVID-19 (a few samples of this study predate the infection). Cell type and time point are not known. Sequencing input: PBMCs or a T cell subset sorted from them (not recorded which).

The CDR3, as DNA: TGTGCCAGCAGTTTATCGGGATCTAGCAATCAGCCCCAGCATTTT. It specifies CASSLSGSSNQPQHF. The genes are TRBV12-3 or TRBV12-4 and TRBJ1-5; no clear D gene. V gave up 2 bases and J gave up 0 bases, with 8 bases separating them. CDR3 length equals 15 residues.